Below are 7 T cell receptor beta chains sequenced from a single sample in a study of blood T cell repertoires in COVID-19. Generated by immunoSEQ multiplex PCR, the TCRdb table keeps only in-frame clones and is missing some. There are a few hundred thousand clones in the sample; 87% occur only once, and 6% to 7% lies in the top ten. The source material was PBMCs or T cells enriched from blood (not recorded which). These receptors originate from a middle-aged woman who had recovered from COVID-19.

The V and J genes are TRBV6-6 and TRBJ1-6; 7 nucleotides match TRBD1. The ends lost 6 bases at V and 9 bases at J; junction bases unmatched: 11. CDR1 and CDR2 (germline): MNHNY, SVGAGI (reference sequence). There are 15 residues in the CDR3. CDR3 residues: CASRPGQVASSPLHF. CDR3 DNA sequence: TGTGCCAGCAGGCCCGGACAGGTGGCGAGTTCACCCCTCCACTTT.

The chain couples TRBV6-2 or TRBV6-3 to TRBJ2-1; 12 positions match TRBD2. Germline V gene sequence: CDR1 MNHEY, CDR2 SVGEGT. V dropped 5 bases and J dropped 8; count of bases not matched to a gene: 10. This CDR3 has 16 residues. The DNA for the CDR3 is TGTGCCAGCAGTAAAATCCTACTAGCGGGAGGCCATGAGCAGTTCTTC. Protein sequence: CASSKILLAGGHEQFF.

The chain recombines TRBV7-9 with TRBJ1-6; weak D call: TRBD1 (5 bases). Trimming took off 5 bases at V and 9 bases at J, with 17 bases between the two ends. Germline values: CDR1 SEHNR, CDR2 FQNEAQ (reference sequence). The length of the CDR3 is 15 residues. The CDR3 loop reads CASSPAQGKASPLHF. CDR3 sequence (DNA): TGTGCCAGCAGCCCAGCCCAGGGCAAGGCTTCACCCCTCCACTTT.

This clone was seen just once. The rearrangement links TRBV4-1 to TRBJ1-5; D is possibly TRBD1 (5 bases). Trimming left V 6 bases short and J 4 bases short, with 16 bases between. The germline CDR1 and CDR2 sequences are MGHRA and YSYEKL. The CDR3 runs to 15 residues. This CDR3 reads CASSPGQDLNQPQHF. CDR3 bases: TGCGCCAGCAGTCCCGGACAAGACTTAAATCAGCCCCAGCATTTT.

The rearrangement joins TRBV7-9 to TRBJ1-3, with TRBD1 as a possible D gene (5 bases). The V gene lost 3 bases and the J gene lost 4 bases, with 10 bases spanning the gap. This CDR3 region has 14 residues. Germline-derived CDR1 and CDR2 are SEHNR and FQNEAQ (reference sequence). The CDR3 protein is CASSLDIRGNTIYF. For the CDR3, the DNA is TGTGCCAGCAGCTTGGACATTCGGGGAAACACCATATATTTT.

This sequence joins TRBV2 and TRBJ1-2; D possibly corresponds to TRBD1 (5 bases). V lost 6 bases to trimming and J lost 5 bases, with 10 bases between them. Germline CDR1 reads SNHLY; CDR2 reads FYNNEI. CDR3 length equals 12 residues. The DNA of the CDR3 is TGTGCCAGCAGGGGGGGAGGTTATGGCTACACCTTC. It is translated as CASRGGGYGYTF.

The J gene is TRBJ1-1, the V gene TRBV18; tentative D call: TRBD1 (5 bases). The CDR3 extends over 14 amino acids. Trimming pared 4 bases from V and 2 bases from J, leaving 11 bases between. Germline CDR1 reads KGHSH; CDR2 reads LQKENI. The CDR3: CASSLDKRNTEAFF. The CDR3 nucleotides read TGTGCCAGCTCACTGGACAAACGTAACACTGAAGCTTTCTTT.